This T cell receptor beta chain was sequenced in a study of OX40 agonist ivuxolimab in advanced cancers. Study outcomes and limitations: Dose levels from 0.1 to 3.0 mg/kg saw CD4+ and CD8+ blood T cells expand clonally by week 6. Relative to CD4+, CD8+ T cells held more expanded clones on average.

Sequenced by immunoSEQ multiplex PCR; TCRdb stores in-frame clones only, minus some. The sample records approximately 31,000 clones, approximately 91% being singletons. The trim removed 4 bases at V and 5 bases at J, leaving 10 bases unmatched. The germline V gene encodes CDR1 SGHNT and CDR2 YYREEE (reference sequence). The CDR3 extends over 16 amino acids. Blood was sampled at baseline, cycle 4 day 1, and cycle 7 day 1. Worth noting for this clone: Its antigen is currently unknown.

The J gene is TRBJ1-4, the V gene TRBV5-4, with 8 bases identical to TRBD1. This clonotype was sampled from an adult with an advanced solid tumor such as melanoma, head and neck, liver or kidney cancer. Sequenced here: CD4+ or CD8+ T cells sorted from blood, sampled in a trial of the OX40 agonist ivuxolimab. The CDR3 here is CASSLAHRGENEKLFF. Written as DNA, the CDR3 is TGTGCCAGCAGCCTCGCTCACAGGGGGGAAAATGAAAAACTGTTTTTT.